These T cell receptor beta chains were read from a single sample in a study of T-cell memory formation after mild COVID-19. From the 5' RACE reads, TCRdb called clonotypes with MiXCR, one entry per CDR3 protein. The table shows some 310,000 distinct CDR3 sequences, with 20% to 25% occurring only once. Specimen: PBMCs or a T cell subset sorted from them (not recorded which). These receptors all stem from a man between 18 and 35 years old who had mild COVID-19 (a few samples of this study predate the infection). Cell type and time point are not known. Each CDR3 is given with its conserved first and last residue. Fields, in order: clone size, D gene, J gene, V gene, CDR3 DNA, CDR3 protein. The D gene is left open where the match is weak. Clone size, where shown, is once, few, many, or a class for clones that have expanded.

clone size: few; D gene: TRBD2; J gene: TRBJ2-3; V gene: TRBV20-1; CDR3 DNA: TGCAGTGCCCCGACTAGCGGGGGGGTGGGGGGCACAGATACGCAGTATTTT; CDR3 protein: CSAPTSGGVGGTDTQYF
clone size: many; D gene: TRBD1; J gene: TRBJ2-7; V gene: TRBV12-3/TRBV12-4; CDR3 DNA: TGTGCCAGCACCCCGGACAGGTCCTACGAGCAGTACTTC; CDR3 protein: CASTPDRSYEQYF
clone size: few; D gene: .; J gene: TRBJ1-5; V gene: TRBV2; CDR3 DNA: TGTGCCAGCTCCGGCGGGAATCAGCCCCAGCATTTT; CDR3 protein: CASSGGNQPQHF
clone size: .; D gene: .; J gene: TRBJ1-5; V gene: TRBV28; CDR3 DNA: TGTGCCAGCAGTGGGGGGGGACATCAGCCCCAGCATTTT; CDR3 protein: CASSGGGHQPQHF
clone size: .; D gene: TRBD1; J gene: TRBJ2-3; V gene: TRBV18; CDR3 DNA: TGTGCCAGCTCACCGCCGGGACAGGATCTACATACGCAGTATTTT; CDR3 protein: CASSPPGQDLHTQYF
clone size: few; D gene: TRBD1; J gene: TRBJ2-5; V gene: TRBV24-1; CDR3 DNA: TGTGCCACCAGTGATCTAGGGACAGGCCAAGAGACCCAGTACTTC; CDR3 protein: CATSDLGTGQETQYF
clone size: few; D gene: .; J gene: TRBJ2-5; V gene: TRBV7-9; CDR3 DNA: TGTGCCAGCAGCCCGGGACTTTCGCAAGAGACCCAGTACTTC; CDR3 protein: CASSPGLSQETQYF
clone size: .; D gene: .; J gene: TRBJ1-2; V gene: TRBV12-3/TRBV12-4; CDR3 DNA: TGTGCCAGCAGTTTAGGGGAAGCGCTAAACTATGGCTACACCTTC; CDR3 protein: CASSLGEALNYGYTF
clone size: .; D gene: TRBD1; J gene: TRBJ1-6; V gene: TRBV4-2; CDR3 DNA: TGTGCCAGCAGCCCGGAAGGTTGGGGCACAGGGGCTCATTCACCCCTCCACTTT; CDR3 protein: CASSPEGWGTGAHSPLHF
clone size: few; D gene: TRBD1; J gene: TRBJ2-3; V gene: TRBV7-9; CDR3 DNA: TGTGCCAGCAGTCCCAGACAGGGTGGCGATACGCAGTATTTT; CDR3 protein: CASSPRQGGDTQYF
clone size: many; D gene: .; J gene: TRBJ2-5; V gene: TRBV29-1; CDR3 DNA: TGCAGCGTTGACAGGGGAACAGAGACCCAGTACTTC; CDR3 protein: CSVDRGTETQYF
clone size: few; D gene: .; J gene: TRBJ1-1; V gene: TRBV6-5; CDR3 DNA: TGTGCCAGCAAGATCCCAGGGGATCAGACTGAAGCTTTCTTT; CDR3 protein: CASKIPGDQTEAFF
clone size: .; D gene: .; J gene: TRBJ2-4; V gene: TRBV6-2/TRBV6-3; CDR3 DNA: TGTGCCAGCAGTTACGGCAGGGACCCCATGGGTTGGGACATTCAGTACTTC; CDR3 protein: CASSYGRDPMGWDIQYF
clone size: few; D gene: TRBD1; J gene: TRBJ1-5; V gene: TRBV6-5; CDR3 DNA: TGTGCCAGCAGCCAGGGGACAGCTGGACAGCCCCAGCATTTT; CDR3 protein: CASSQGTAGQPQHF
clone size: .; D gene: TRBD1; J gene: TRBJ2-6; V gene: TRBV7-2; CDR3 DNA: TGTGCCAGCAGCTGGGGACAGGGGGCGAGCGGGGCCAACGTCCTGACTTTC; CDR3 protein: CASSWGQGASGANVLTF
clone size: few; D gene: TRBD1; J gene: TRBJ1-1; V gene: TRBV7-2; CDR3 DNA: TGTGCCAGCAGCTTAGACCGGGACAGGGTCGCTGAAGCTTTCTTT; CDR3 protein: CASSLDRDRVAEAFF
clone size: .; D gene: TRBD1; J gene: TRBJ2-3; V gene: TRBV6-2/TRBV6-3; CDR3 DNA: TGTGCCAGCAGGAGCCGGGACAGGGGATCAGATACGCAGTATTTT; CDR3 protein: CASRSRDRGSDTQYF
clone size: .; D gene: .; J gene: TRBJ2-1; V gene: TRBV25-1; CDR3 DNA: TGTGCCAGCAGTGCCGCACCAGGGGATCGGAATGAGCAGTTCTTC; CDR3 protein: CASSAAPGDRNEQFF
clone size: .; D gene: .; J gene: TRBJ1-1; V gene: TRBV9; CDR3 DNA: TGTGCCAGCAGCGTAGCTGAAGGGATGAACACTGAAGCTTTCTTT; CDR3 protein: CASSVAEGMNTEAFF
clone size: few; D gene: TRBD2; J gene: TRBJ2-5; V gene: TRBV7-9; CDR3 DNA: TGTGCCAGCAGCAGGCGGACTAGCGGGGAAGAGACCCAGTACTTC; CDR3 protein: CASSRRTSGEETQYF
clone size: .; D gene: .; J gene: TRBJ2-7; V gene: TRBV24-1; CDR3 DNA: TGTGCCACCAGTGATGAGACGGGGTCTTACGAGCAGTACTTC; CDR3 protein: CATSDETGSYEQYF
clone size: .; D gene: .; J gene: TRBJ1-5; V gene: TRBV27; CDR3 DNA: TGTGCCAGCAGTTTATTAGGGATGAATCAGCCCCAGCATTTT; CDR3 protein: CASSLLGMNQPQHF
clone size: .; D gene: .; J gene: TRBJ2-1; V gene: TRBV4-3; CDR3 DNA: TGCGCCAGCAGCCAAGAGAGCGGTTGGTACAATGAGCAGTTCTTC; CDR3 protein: CASSQESGWYNEQFF
clone size: few; D gene: .; J gene: TRBJ2-4; V gene: TRBV7-2; CDR3 DNA: TGTGCCAGCACTGTGCTGGGGGGCCTTGGTAACATTCAGTACTTC; CDR3 protein: CASTVLGGLGNIQYF
clone size: few; D gene: .; J gene: TRBJ2-5; V gene: TRBV9; CDR3 DNA: TGTGCCAGCAGCGTAGGAGCGGAGACCCAGTACTTC; CDR3 protein: CASSVGAETQYF
clone size: many; D gene: TRBD1; J gene: TRBJ2-2; V gene: TRBV12-3/TRBV12-4; CDR3 DNA: TGTGCCAGCAGAACAGGGGATGGGGAGCTGTTTTTT; CDR3 protein: CASRTGDGELFF
clone size: .; D gene: TRBD2; J gene: TRBJ2-5; V gene: TRBV25-1; CDR3 DNA: TGTGCCAGCAGGTCAGCGGGAGGGCCTCAAGAGACCCAGTACTTC; CDR3 protein: CASRSAGGPQETQYF
clone size: few; D gene: TRBD1; J gene: TRBJ2-7; V gene: TRBV6-5; CDR3 DNA: TGTGCCAGCAGCACCGGGACAGGGTTGGGCGAGCAGTACTTC; CDR3 protein: CASSTGTGLGEQYF
clone size: .; D gene: .; J gene: TRBJ2-3; V gene: TRBV29-1; CDR3 DNA: TGCAGCGTCGATGACACAGATACGCAGTATTTT; CDR3 protein: CSVDDTDTQYF
clone size: .; D gene: TRBD1; J gene: TRBJ1-3; V gene: TRBV20-1; CDR3 DNA: TGCAGTGCTAGCCAGGGGGATTCGAACACCATATATTTT; CDR3 protein: CSASQGDSNTIYF
clone size: .; D gene: .; J gene: TRBJ1-5; V gene: TRBV9; CDR3 DNA: TGTGCCAGCAGCGCGGACGTCGGTAATCAGCCCCAGCATTTT; CDR3 protein: CASSADVGNQPQHF
clone size: .; D gene: .; J gene: TRBJ2-7; V gene: TRBV5-6; CDR3 DNA: TGTGCCAGCAGCCCCCCGAGTCAAGGGTCCTACGAGCAGTACTTC; CDR3 protein: CASSPPSQGSYEQYF
clone size: few; D gene: TRBD2; J gene: TRBJ2-3; V gene: TRBV11-2; CDR3 DNA: TGTGCCAGCAGCTTAGTGGCGGGGGGGCAAAGTACGCAGTATTTT; CDR3 protein: CASSLVAGGQSTQYF
clone size: .; D gene: TRBD1; J gene: TRBJ2-2; V gene: TRBV6-2/TRBV6-3; CDR3 DNA: TGTGCCAGCAGTCCCTTCGGGACAGGGACGGTCGCCGGGGAGCTGTTTTTT; CDR3 protein: CASSPFGTGTVAGELFF
clone size: .; D gene: TRBD2; J gene: TRBJ2-1; V gene: TRBV20-1; CDR3 DNA: TGCGGAGCGGGGGGGCTAGGCAATGAGCAGTTCTTC; CDR3 protein: CGAGGLGNEQFF
clone size: once; D gene: .; J gene: TRBJ2-2; V gene: TRBV7-6; CDR3 DNA: TGTGCCAGCAGCCCCTGGACCGGGGAGCTGTTTTTT; CDR3 protein: CASSPWTGELFF
clone size: many; D gene: .; J gene: TRBJ1-1; V gene: TRBV18; CDR3 DNA: TGTGCCAGCTCACCGACACTGAACACTGAAGCTTTCTTT; CDR3 protein: CASSPTLNTEAFF
clone size: .; D gene: .; J gene: TRBJ2-4; V gene: TRBV21-1; CDR3 DNA: TGTGCCAGCAAGCGGACAGCCAAAAACATTCAGTACTTC; CDR3 protein: CASKRTAKNIQYF
clone size: .; D gene: .; J gene: TRBJ2-3; V gene: TRBV24-1; CDR3 DNA: TGTGCCACCAGTGATCGGGTAGGGACAGATACGCAGTATTTT; CDR3 protein: CATSDRVGTDTQYF
clone size: .; D gene: TRBD1; J gene: TRBJ1-1; V gene: TRBV27; CDR3 DNA: TGTGCCAGCAGTTTAGGGACAGGGGGTACTGAAGCTTTCTTT; CDR3 protein: CASSLGTGGTEAFF
clone size: once; D gene: .; J gene: TRBJ1-1; V gene: TRBV18; CDR3 DNA: TGTGCCAGCTCACCTTCAAGGGGGATGGACACTGAAGCTTTCTTT; CDR3 protein: CASSPSRGMDTEAFF
clone size: few; D gene: .; J gene: TRBJ2-2; V gene: TRBV12-3/TRBV12-4; CDR3 DNA: TGTGCCAGCAGTCCCCGCGAGGTTACAGGGGAGCTGTTTTTT; CDR3 protein: CASSPREVTGELFF
clone size: many; D gene: TRBD2; J gene: TRBJ2-1; V gene: TRBV7-7; CDR3 DNA: TGTGCCAGCAGCGCGGTACTAGCGGGGGGGCCGAATGAGCAGTTCTTC; CDR3 protein: CASSAVLAGGPNEQFF
clone size: few; D gene: .; J gene: TRBJ1-6; V gene: TRBV6-5; CDR3 DNA: TGTGCCAGCAGGACAATTTATTCACCCCTCCACTTT; CDR3 protein: CASRTIYSPLHF
clone size: .; D gene: TRBD1; J gene: TRBJ2-2; V gene: TRBV10-3; CDR3 DNA: TGTGCCATCTTGGGACAGGGGTTTCAGACCGGGGAGCTGTTTTTT; CDR3 protein: CAILGQGFQTGELFF
clone size: .; D gene: .; J gene: TRBJ2-2; V gene: TRBV13; CDR3 DNA: TGTGCCAGCAGCCAGATCAGCGGGGAGCTGTTTTTT; CDR3 protein: CASSQISGELFF
clone size: few; D gene: .; J gene: TRBJ1-1; V gene: TRBV7-3; CDR3 DNA: TGTGCCAGCAGCTCTGATCCTGGAGCCCAAGCTTTCTTT; CDR3 protein: CASSSDPGAQAFF
clone size: few; D gene: .; J gene: TRBJ2-1; V gene: TRBV7-3; CDR3 DNA: TGTGCCAGCAGCTCCCAAGGGTTTGCGACGAATGAGCAGTTCTTC; CDR3 protein: CASSSQGFATNEQFF
clone size: .; D gene: .; J gene: TRBJ2-1; V gene: TRBV7-2; CDR3 DNA: TGTGCCAGCACCACTTCGGGGGTCGAGCAGTTCTTC; CDR3 protein: CASTTSGVEQFF
clone size: few; D gene: .; J gene: TRBJ1-6; V gene: TRBV18; CDR3 DNA: TGTGCCAGCTCACCTAGCGAGGGCAGCCCAAGGTCACCCCTCCACTTT; CDR3 protein: CASSPSEGSPRSPLHF
clone size: .; D gene: .; J gene: TRBJ1-1; V gene: TRBV4-2; CDR3 DNA: TGTGCCAGCAGCCTACTGGCGGGACCAGCTTTCTTT; CDR3 protein: CASSLLAGPAFF
clone size: .; D gene: TRBD1; J gene: TRBJ2-1; V gene: TRBV10-3; CDR3 DNA: TGTGCCCATCAGACGAGCAGGGGGAATGAGCAGTTCTTC; CDR3 protein: CAHQTSRGNEQFF
clone size: .; D gene: .; J gene: TRBJ2-2; V gene: TRBV7-3; CDR3 DNA: TGTGCCAGCAGTAAAGAAGGGAGGAACGGGGAGCTGTTTTTT; CDR3 protein: CASSKEGRNGELFF